Listed below are T cell receptor beta chains from one sample, sequenced in a study of blood T cells in healthy people across ages. TCRdb re-derived calls from the 5' RACE reads in MiXCR, one entry per CDR3 protein. The sample consists of about 1.5 million distinct CDR3 sequences, roughly two fifths of them appearing once. The sequenced material came from blood. Source of these receptors: a woman between 18 and 29 years old in good health. Each CDR3 is given with its conserved first and last residue. The D gene is left open where the match is weak. Clone size appears in some rows only: once, few, many, or a class for an expanded clone.

clone_size,d_call,j_call,v_call,cdr3_aa,cdr3_nt
few,NA,TRBJ2-5,TRBV10-3,CAISESIAEETQYF,TGTGCCATCAGTGAGTCGATAGCGGAAGAGACCCAGTACTTC
NA,TRBD2,TRBJ2-3,TRBV9,CASSSQRGEASRTDTQYF,TGTGCCAGCAGCTCCCAGCGGGGGGAGGCATCAAGAACAGATACGCAGTATTTT
NA,NA,TRBJ1-2,TRBV12-3/TRBV12-4,CASRGSGPTPFGCTF,TGTGCCAGTCGAGGCTCCGGGCCGACACCTTTTGGCTGCACCTTC
NA,NA,TRBJ2-7,TRBV20-1,CSARGSVDSGEQYF,TGCAGTGCTAGAGGCAGCGTGGACAGCGGCGAGCAGTACTTC
NA,TRBD2,TRBJ2-3,TRBV10-3,CVISGLAADTKYF,TGTGTCATCAGTGGACTAGCGGCAGATACGAAGTATTTT
NA,NA,TRBJ2-3,TRBV20-1,CSARAPQVTDTQYF,TGCAGTGCTAGGGCCCCGCAAGTCACAGATACGCAGTATTTT
NA,NA,TRBJ1-5,TRBV12-3/TRBV12-4,CASSSTGPQHF,TGTGCCAGCAGTTCTACGGGGCCCCAGCATTTT
NA,TRBD2,TRBJ2-5,TRBV14,CASSQGGLAGSSRETQYF,TGTGCCAGCAGCCAAGGTGGACTAGCGGGGTCCTCTCGGGAGACCCAGTACTTC
NA,NA,TRBJ1-1,TRBV10-3,CAISGSMNTEAFF,TGTGCCATCAGTGGAAGTATGAACACTGAAGCTTTCTTT
NA,NA,TRBJ2-1,TRBV5-1,CASSLAQSMLYNEQFF,TGCGCCAGCAGCTTGGCCCAGTCCATGTTGTACAATGAGCAGTTCTTC
NA,NA,TRBJ1-6,TRBV4-1,CASSQGATSSYNSPLHF,TGCGCCAGCAGCCAAGGGGCCACGAGCTCCTATAATTCACCCCTCCACTTT
once,TRBD2,TRBJ2-7,TRBV10-3,CAISGAGGPYEQYF,TGTGCCATCAGCGGAGCGGGAGGGCCCTACGAGCAGTACTTC
NA,TRBD2,TRBJ2-3,TRBV20-1,CSALQYSPTTSADTQYF,TGCAGTGCCCTACAGTACTCCCCGACTACTAGCGCAGATACGCAGTATTTT
NA,TRBD2,TRBJ2-1,TRBV7-2,CASSSTLRRGGNNEQFF,TGTGCCAGCAGCTCGACCCTGAGGCGGGGGGGAAACAATGAGCAGTTCTTC
few,TRBD1,TRBJ2-7,TRBV12-3/TRBV12-4,CVSSGGTGGFHEQYF,TGTGTCAGCAGTGGAGGGACAGGAGGCTTCCACGAGCAGTACTTC
few,NA,TRBJ2-3,TRBV24-1,CATSGSRVQDTQYF,TGTGCCACCAGTGGTTCCAGGGTGCAAGATACGCAGTATTTT
few,TRBD2,TRBJ2-5,TRBV29-1,CSVEMAGGYNEQYF,TGCAGCGTTGAAATGGCGGGGGGCTACAATGAGCAGTACTTC
NA,TRBD2,TRBJ2-7,TRBV3-1,CASSHYGGGSYEQYF,TGTGCCAGCAGCCACTATGGCGGGGGGTCCTACGAGCAGTACTTC
few,NA,TRBJ1-6,TRBV12-3/TRBV12-4,CASSLWVMGDSPPHF,TGTGCCAGCAGTTTATGGGTGATGGGTGATTCACCCCCCCACTTT
NA,NA,TRBJ2-7,TRBV18,CASSPSQPYEQYF,TGTGCCAGCTCACCATCACAACCCTACGAGCAGTACTTC
NA,NA,TRBJ2-3,TRBV11-3,CASSFGGGRDTQYF,TGTGCCAGCAGCTTTGGCGGGGGCAGGGATACGCAGTATTTT
few,NA,TRBJ2-1,TRBV12-3/TRBV12-4,CASNRESYNEQFF,TGTGCCAGCAACCGGGAGTCCTACAATGAGCAGTTCTTC
NA,TRBD1,TRBJ1-2,TRBV6-5,CASSDRGYYYGYTF,TGTGCCAGCAGTGACAGGGGGTATTACTATGGCTACACCTTC
NA,TRBD2,TRBJ2-7,TRBV20-1,CSARAGGDYEQYF,TGCAGTGCTAGGGCTGGGGGGGACTACGAGCAGTACTTC
NA,NA,TRBJ1-2,TRBV7-2,CASSLDATANYGYTF,TGTGCCAGCAGCTTAGATGCGACCGCCAACTATGGCTACACCTTC
few,TRBD2,TRBJ2-3,TRBV7-2,CASSWTASGGATDTQYF,TGTGCCAGCAGCTGGACGGCTAGCGGGGGGGCCACAGATACGCAGTATTTT
NA,NA,TRBJ1-4,TRBV10-3,CAISGSGHGNEKLFF,TGTGCCATCAGTGGGTCGGGACATGGGAATGAAAAACTGTTTTTT
NA,NA,TRBJ2-1,TRBV6-2/TRBV6-3,CASRDGTLNEQFF,TGTGCCAGCAGAGACGGGACACTGAATGAGCAGTTCTTC
NA,NA,TRBJ1-2,TRBV7-2,CASSGGGLTNYGYTF,TGTGCCAGCAGCGGAGGGGGATTGACTAACTATGGCTACACCTTC